This TCR beta chain was observed in a study of blood T cells in healthy people across ages. Primed by a sample-barcoded 5' primer and a J-beta primer mix, a second PCR proceeded for about 6 to 11 cycles. TCRdb fed the 5' RACE reads into MiXCR, producing one record per CDR3 protein. The table has 750,000 to 850,000 distinct CDR3 sequences, around a quarter seen once. On this clonotype: The antigen remains unidentified.

The germline gives CDR1 MDHEN, CDR2 SYDVKM. Trimming at V came to 5 bases and at J to 3 bases, leaving 12 bases not matched to a gene. This CDR3 contains 18 residues. Study observations and caveats: The recorded TCR beta diversity per million T cells decreased in a roughly linear manner with age. Across samples, TCR beta diversity tracked strongly with naive T cell percentage.

These sequences were also reported in another study, on T cells of mothers and their children.

Material for sequencing was blood. This sequence was found in a boy aged 10-17 years in good health. This chain connects TRBV28 to TRBJ1-5; 11 bases line up with TRBD1. This CDR3 is CASSAWTGGWRLNQPQHF. CDR3 in DNA: TGTGCCAGCAGTGCCTGGACAGGGGGCTGGCGGCTCAATCAGCCCCAGCATTTT.